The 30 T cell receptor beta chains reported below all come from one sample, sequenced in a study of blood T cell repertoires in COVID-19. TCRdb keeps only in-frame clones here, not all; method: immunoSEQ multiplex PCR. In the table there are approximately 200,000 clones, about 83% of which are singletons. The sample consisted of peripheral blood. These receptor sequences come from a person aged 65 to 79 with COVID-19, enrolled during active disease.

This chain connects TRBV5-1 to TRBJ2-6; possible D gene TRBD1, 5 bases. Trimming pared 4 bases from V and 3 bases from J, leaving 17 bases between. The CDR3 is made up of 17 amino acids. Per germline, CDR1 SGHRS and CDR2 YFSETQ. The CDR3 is CASSRGPDSLGANVLTF. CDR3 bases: TGCGCCAGCAGCCGCGGTCCAGACAGCCTTGGGGCCAACGTCCTGACTTTC.

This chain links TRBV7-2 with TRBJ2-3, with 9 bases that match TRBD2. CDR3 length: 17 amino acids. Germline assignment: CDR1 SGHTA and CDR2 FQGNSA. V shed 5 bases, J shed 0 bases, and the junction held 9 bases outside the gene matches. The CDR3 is CASSTDLAGYSTDTQYF. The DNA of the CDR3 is TGTGCCAGCAGCACCGACCTAGCGGGGTATAGCACAGATACGCAGTATTTT.

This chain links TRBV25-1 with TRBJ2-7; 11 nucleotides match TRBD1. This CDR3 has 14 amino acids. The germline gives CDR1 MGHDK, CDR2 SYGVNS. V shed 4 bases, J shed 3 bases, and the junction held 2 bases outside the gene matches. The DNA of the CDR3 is TGTGCCAGCAGTGCGGACAGGGGGCTCTACGAGCAGTACTTC. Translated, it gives CASSADRGLYEQYF.

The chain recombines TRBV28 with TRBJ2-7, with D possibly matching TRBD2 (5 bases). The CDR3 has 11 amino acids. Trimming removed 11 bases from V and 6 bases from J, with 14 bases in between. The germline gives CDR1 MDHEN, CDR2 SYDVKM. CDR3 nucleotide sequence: TGTGCCGGTTCTGGAGGCCCCGAGCAGTACTTC. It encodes CAGSGGPEQYF.

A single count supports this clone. CDR3 residues: CASSPGGNTEAFF. The CDR3 bases are TGTGCCAGCAGCCCGGGGGGGAACACTGAAGCTTTCTTT. This sequence joins TRBV3-1 (or the pseudogene TRBV3-2) and TRBJ1-1, with D possibly TRBD1 on 5 matching bases. CDR3 length equals 13 residues. The V gene lost 4 bases and the J gene lost 1 base, with 7 bases spanning the gap. Germline CDR1 and CDR2: LGHDT and YNNKEL (reference sequence).

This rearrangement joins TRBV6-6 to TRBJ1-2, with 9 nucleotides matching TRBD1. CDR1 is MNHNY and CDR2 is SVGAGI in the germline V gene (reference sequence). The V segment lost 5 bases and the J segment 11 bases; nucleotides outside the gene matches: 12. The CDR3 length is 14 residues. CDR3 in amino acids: CASSHLPGQGRYTF. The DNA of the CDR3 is TGTGCCAGCAGTCATCTACCGGGACAGGGCCGATACACCTTC.

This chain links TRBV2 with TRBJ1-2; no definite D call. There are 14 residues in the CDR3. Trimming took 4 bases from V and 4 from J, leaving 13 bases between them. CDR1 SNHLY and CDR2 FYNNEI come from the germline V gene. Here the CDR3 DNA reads TGTGCCAGCAGTGTTCGGGGAGGATCCTATGGCTACACCTTC. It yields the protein CASSVRGGSYGYTF.

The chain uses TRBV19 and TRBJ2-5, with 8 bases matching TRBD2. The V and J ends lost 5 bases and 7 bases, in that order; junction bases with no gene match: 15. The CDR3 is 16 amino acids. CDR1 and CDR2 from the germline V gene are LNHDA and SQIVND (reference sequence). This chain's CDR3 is CASSPARLAGHRTQYF. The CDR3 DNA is TGTGCCAGTAGTCCCGCCCGCCTAGCGGGCCATCGGACCCAGTACTTC. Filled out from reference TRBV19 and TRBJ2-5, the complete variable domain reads DGGITQSPKYLFRKEGQNVTLSCEQNLNHDAMYWYRQDPGQGLRLIYYSQIVNDFQKGDIAEGYSVSREKKESFPLTVTSAQKNPTAFYLCASSPARLAGHRTQYFGPGTRLLVL.

This chain's CDR3 is CASSLLRGVNETQYF. The CDR3 coding sequence is TGTGCCAGCAGTTTATTACGGGGTGTTAACGAGACCCAGTACTTC. The chain has TRBV27 and TRBJ2-5; D perhaps matches TRBD2 (5 bases). Per germline, CDR1 MNHEY and CDR2 SMNVEV (reference sequence). V was trimmed by 1 base and J by 5 bases, leaving 14 bases between them. CDR3 size: 15 residues.

The CDR3 sequence is CSVEDGQGSSYEQYF. The CDR3 DNA follows: TGCAGCGTTGAAGATGGACAGGGCTCCTCCTACGAGCAGTACTTC. V usage is TRBV29-1 and J usage is TRBJ2-7; TRBD1 aligns across 8 bases. Per the germline V gene, CDR1 is SQVTM and CDR2 is ANQGSEA. V was clipped by 0 bases and J by 0 bases; unmatched bases: 4. CDR3 length equals 15 residues.

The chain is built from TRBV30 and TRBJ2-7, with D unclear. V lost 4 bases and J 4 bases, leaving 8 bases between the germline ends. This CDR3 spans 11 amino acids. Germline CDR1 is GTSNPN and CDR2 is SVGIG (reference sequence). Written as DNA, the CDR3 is TGTGCCTGGACGAACGAGTACGAGCAGTACTTC. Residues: CAWTNEYEQYF.

The CDR3 sequence: CASSPRRDRRDTGELFF. The CDR3, as DNA: TGTGCCAGCAGCCCCCGAAGAGACAGGAGAGACACCGGGGAGCTGTTTTTT. This chain joins TRBV21-1 and TRBJ2-2; the table's D gene call, TRBD1, was not cross checked with the DNA. TRBV21-1 is a pseudogene locus. The CDR3 spans 17 residues.

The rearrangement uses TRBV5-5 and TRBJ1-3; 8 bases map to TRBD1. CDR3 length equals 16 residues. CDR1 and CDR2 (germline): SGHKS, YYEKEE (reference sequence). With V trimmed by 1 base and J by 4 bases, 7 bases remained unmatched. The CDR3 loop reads CASSLLDRGLGNTIYF. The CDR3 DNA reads TGTGCCAGCAGCTTGCTTGACAGGGGTCTGGGAAACACCATATATTTT. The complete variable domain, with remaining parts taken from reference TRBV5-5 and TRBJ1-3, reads DAGVTQSPTHLIKTRGQQVTLRCSPISGHKSVSWYQQVLGQGPQFIFQYYEKEERGRGNFPDRFSARQFPNYSSELNVNALLLGDSALYLCASSLLDRGLGNTIYFGEGSWLTVV.

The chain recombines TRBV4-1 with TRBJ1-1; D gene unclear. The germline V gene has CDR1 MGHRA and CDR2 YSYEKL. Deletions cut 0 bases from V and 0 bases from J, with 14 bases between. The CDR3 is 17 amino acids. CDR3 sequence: CASSQDKRQHMNTEAFF. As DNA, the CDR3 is TGCGCCAGCAGCCAAGATAAGAGACAACACATGAACACTGAAGCTTTCTTT.

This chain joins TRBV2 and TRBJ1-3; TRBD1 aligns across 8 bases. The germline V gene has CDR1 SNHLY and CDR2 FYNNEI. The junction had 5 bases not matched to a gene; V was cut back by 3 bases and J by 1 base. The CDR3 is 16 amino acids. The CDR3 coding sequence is TGTGCCAGCAGTGAGAGACAGGGGATATCTGGAAACACCATATATTTT. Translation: CASSERQGISGNTIYF.

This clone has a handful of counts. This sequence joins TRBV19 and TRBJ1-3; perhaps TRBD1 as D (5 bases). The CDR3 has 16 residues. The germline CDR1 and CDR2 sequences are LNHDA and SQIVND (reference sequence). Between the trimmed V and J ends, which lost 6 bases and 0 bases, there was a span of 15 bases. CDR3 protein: CASSRTKQVSGNTIYF. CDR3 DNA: TGTGCCAGTAGCCGAACCAAACAGGTCTCTGGAAACACCATATATTTT.

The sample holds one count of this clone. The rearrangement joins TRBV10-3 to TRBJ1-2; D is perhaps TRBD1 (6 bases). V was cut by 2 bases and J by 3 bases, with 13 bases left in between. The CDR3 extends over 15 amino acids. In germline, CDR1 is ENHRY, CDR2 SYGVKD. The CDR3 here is CAISETTGNYYGYTF. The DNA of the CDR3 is TGTGCCATCAGTGAGACCACAGGGAATTACTATGGCTACACCTTC.

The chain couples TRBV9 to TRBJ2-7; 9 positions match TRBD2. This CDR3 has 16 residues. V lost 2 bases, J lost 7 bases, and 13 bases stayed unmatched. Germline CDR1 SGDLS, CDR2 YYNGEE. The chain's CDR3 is CASSVTIAGAPWEQYF. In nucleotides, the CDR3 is TGTGCCAGCAGCGTGACCATAGCGGGAGCCCCGTGGGAGCAGTACTTC.

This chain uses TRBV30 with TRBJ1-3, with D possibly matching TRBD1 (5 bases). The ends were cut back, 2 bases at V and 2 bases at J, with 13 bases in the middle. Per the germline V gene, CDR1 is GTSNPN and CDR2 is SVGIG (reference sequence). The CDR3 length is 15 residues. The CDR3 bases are TGTGCCTGGAGTTTACGGGGCGGGACTGGAAACACCATATATTTT. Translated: CAWSLRGGTGNTIYF.

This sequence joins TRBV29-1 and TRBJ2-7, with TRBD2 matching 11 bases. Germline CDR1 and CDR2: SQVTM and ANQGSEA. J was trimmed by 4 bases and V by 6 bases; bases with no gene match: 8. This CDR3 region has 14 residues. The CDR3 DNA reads TGCAGCGTGGTACCCGGGACTAGCGGTTACGAGCAGTACTTC. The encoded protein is CSVVPGTSGYEQYF.

Written as DNA, the CDR3 is TGTGCCAGCAGCTTAGGACAGGTGCCCTACGAGCAGTACTTC. It yields the protein CASSLGQVPYEQYF. The chain joins TRBV5-4 to TRBJ2-7, with 7 bases that match TRBD1. Germline CDR1 and CDR2: SGHNT and YYREEE (reference sequence). The CDR3 extends over 14 amino acids. V was clipped by 2 bases and J by 2 bases; unmatched bases: 4.

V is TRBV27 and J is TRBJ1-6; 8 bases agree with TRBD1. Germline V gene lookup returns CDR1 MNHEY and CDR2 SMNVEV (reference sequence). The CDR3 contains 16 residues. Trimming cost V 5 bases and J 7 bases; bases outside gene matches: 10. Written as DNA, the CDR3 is TGTGCCAGCAGTCCGACAGGGGACCTTCTCAATTCACCCCTCCACTTT. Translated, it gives CASSPTGDLLNSPLHF.

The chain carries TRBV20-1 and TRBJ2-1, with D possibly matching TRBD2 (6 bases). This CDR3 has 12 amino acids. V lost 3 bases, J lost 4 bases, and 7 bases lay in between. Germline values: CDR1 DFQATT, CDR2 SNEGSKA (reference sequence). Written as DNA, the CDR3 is TGCAGTGCTAGTGGAGGGTACAATGAGCAGTTCTTC. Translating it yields CSASGGYNEQFF.

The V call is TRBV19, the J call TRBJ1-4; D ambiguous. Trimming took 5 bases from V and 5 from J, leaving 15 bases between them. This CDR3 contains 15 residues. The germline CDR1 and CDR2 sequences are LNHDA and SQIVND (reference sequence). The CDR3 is CASSLTTLPNEKLFF. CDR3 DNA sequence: TGTGCCAGTAGTCTGACTACGCTTCCCAATGAAAAACTGTTTTTT.

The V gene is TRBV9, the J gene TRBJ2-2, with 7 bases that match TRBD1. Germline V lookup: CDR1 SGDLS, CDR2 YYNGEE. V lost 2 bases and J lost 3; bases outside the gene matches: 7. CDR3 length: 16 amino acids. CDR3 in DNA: TGTGCCAGCAGCGTCGGACAGGCCCCTCACACCGGGGAGCTGTTTTTT. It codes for CASSVGQAPHTGELFF. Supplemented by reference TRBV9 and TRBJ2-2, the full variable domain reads DSGVTQTPKHLITATGQRVTLRCSPRSGDLSVYWYQQSLDQGLQFLIQYYNGEERAKGNILERFSAQQFPDLHSELNLSSLELGDSALYFCASSVGQAPHTGELFFGEGSRLTVL.

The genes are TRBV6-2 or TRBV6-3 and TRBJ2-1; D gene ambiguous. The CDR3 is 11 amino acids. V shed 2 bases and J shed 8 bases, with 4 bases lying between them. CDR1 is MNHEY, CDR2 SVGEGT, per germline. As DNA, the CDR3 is TGTGCCAGCAGTTACCTCGATGAGCAGTTCTTC. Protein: CASSYLDEQFF.

DNA for the CDR3: TGTGCCAGCAGCCAAGATGAGGAGACCCAGTACTTC. This gives the protein CASSQDEETQYF. This chain uses TRBV3-1 (or the pseudogene TRBV3-2) with TRBJ2-5; D call uncertain. This CDR3 has 12 residues. Per the germline V gene, CDR1 is LGHDT and CDR2 is YNNKEL (reference sequence). V was pared by 0 bases and J by 5 bases, with 4 bases between.

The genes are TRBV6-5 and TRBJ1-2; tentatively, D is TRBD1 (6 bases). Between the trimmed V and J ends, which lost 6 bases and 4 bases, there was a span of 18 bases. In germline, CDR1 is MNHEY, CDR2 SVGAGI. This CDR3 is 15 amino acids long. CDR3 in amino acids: CASSLTNGGSYGYTF. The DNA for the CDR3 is TGTGCCAGCAGCCTCACCAATGGGGGCAGCTATGGCTACACCTTC.

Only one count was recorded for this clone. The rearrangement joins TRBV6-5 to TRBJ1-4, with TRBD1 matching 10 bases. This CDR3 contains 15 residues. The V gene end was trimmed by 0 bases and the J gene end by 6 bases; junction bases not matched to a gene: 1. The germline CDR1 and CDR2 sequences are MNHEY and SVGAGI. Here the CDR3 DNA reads TGTGCCAGCAGTTACTCGACAGGGGGCGATGAAAAACTGTTTTTT. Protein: CASSYSTGGDEKLFF.

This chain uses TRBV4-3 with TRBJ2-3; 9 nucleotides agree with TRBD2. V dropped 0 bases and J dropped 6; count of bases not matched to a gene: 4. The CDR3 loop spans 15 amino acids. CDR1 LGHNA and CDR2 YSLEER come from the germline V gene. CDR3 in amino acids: CASSQDRGGADTQYF. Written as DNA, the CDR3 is TGCGCCAGCAGCCAAGACCGCGGGGGGGCGGATACGCAGTATTTT.